The clone carrying this T cell receptor beta chain showed up many times. These data are taken from a study of T cells in Graves' hyperthyroidism and ophthalmopathy. V was shortened by 2 bases and J by 5 bases, with 4 bases between the two germline ends. Germline V CDR1 and CDR2: MNHNY, SVGAGI (reference sequence). The CDR3 is made up of 12 amino acids. What was amplified from RNA transcripts were TCR beta CDR3 regions. The HTBI set primed first-round TCR CDR3 RT-PCR. From the multiplex PCR reads, TCRdb called clonotypes with MiXCR, one entry per CDR3 protein. This table holds about 590,000 distinct CDR3 sequences, about 14% found once.

The receptor was isolated from a woman aged 18-35 years with Graves' ophthalmopathy. V gene TRBV6-6 combines with J gene TRBJ2-1; D is unresolved. Sequencing was carried out using blood. In DNA form, the CDR3 reads TGTGCCAGCAGTTACACGGACAATGAGCAGTTCTTC. Encoded protein: CASSYTDNEQFF.